The rows below give T cell receptor beta chains drawn from one sample of a study of blood T cell repertoires in COVID-19. Assay: immunoSEQ multiplex PCR; the TCRdb copy retains only in-frame clones and omits some. In the table there are tens of thousands of clones, under 70% of which are singletons. Sequenced sample: peripheral blood. These TCRs come from an older woman with acute or convalescent COVID-19. The CDR3 runs from the conserved cysteine through the conserved F or W. A D gene is named only where the DNA matches it firmly. For some rows the clone size is stated as once, few or many, or as a class when expanded; others skip it.

TRBD2	TRBV2	NA	TRBJ2-2	CASSEGLAGTHHTGELFF	TGTGCCAGCAGTGAGGGACTAGCGGGGACGCACCACACCGGGGAGCTGTTTTTT
NA	TRBV5-6	NA	TRBJ1-1	CASSLVQIRSSRGAFF	TGTGCCAGCAGCTTGGTCCAGATCCGGTCCAGCCGAGGGGCTTTCTTT
NA	TRBV6-1	NA	TRBJ2-1	CASSERGNEQFF	TGTGCCAGCAGTGAAAGGGGCAATGAGCAGTTCTTC
NA	TRBV10-3	once	TRBJ2-7	CAISESASSSYEQYF	TGTGCCATCAGTGAGTCTGCATCCAGCTCCTACGAGCAGTACTTC
TRBD2	TRBV10-3	NA	TRBJ2-7	CAIRAPGGAYYEQYF	TGTGCCATCAGGGCCCCCGGGGGGGCCTACTACGAGCAGTACTTC
NA	TRBV7-2	many	TRBJ1-2	CASSLSGSDYTF	TGTGCCAGCAGCTTATCGGGGAGCGACTACACCTTC
TRBD1	TRBV11-2	NA	TRBJ1-6	CASSSYGTGPFSPLHF	TGTGCCAGCAGCTCTTACGGGACAGGGCCCTTTTCACCCCTCCACTTT
TRBD1	TRBV28	NA	TRBJ1-4	CASLKLTPTGTGPEKLFF	TGTGCCAGCCTCAAACTGACTCCTACCGGGACAGGGCCTGAAAAACTGTTTTTT
NA	TRBV7-9	NA	TRBJ1-5	CASSLGEGQPQHF	TGTGCCAGCAGCTTAGGCGAGGGACAGCCCCAGCATTTT
TRBD2	TRBV10-1	NA	TRBJ2-5	CASSEGLATSGETQYF	TGCGCCAGCAGTGAGGGACTAGCAACATCAGGAGAGACCCAGTACTTC
NA	TRBV2	NA	TRBJ1-4	CASRAGTTLGANEKLFF	TGTGCCAGCAGAGCCGGGACAACCTTAGGGGCTAATGAAAAACTGTTTTTT